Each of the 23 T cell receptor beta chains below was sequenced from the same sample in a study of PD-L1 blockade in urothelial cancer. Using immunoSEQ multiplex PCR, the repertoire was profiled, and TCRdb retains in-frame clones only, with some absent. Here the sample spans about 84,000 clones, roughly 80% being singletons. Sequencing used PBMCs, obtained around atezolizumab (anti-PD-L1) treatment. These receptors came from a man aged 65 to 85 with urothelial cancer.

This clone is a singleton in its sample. CDR3 sequence reads: CASSEKTATNYGYTF. The CDR3 DNA reads TGTGCCAGCAGTGAAAAGACAGCTACTAACTATGGCTACACCTTC. This sequence joins TRBV2 and TRBJ1-2, with a tentative D call TRBD1 (5 bases). V lost 2 bases to trimming and J lost 0 bases, with 10 bases between them. The CDR3 runs 15 residues. From germline, CDR1 is SNHLY and CDR2 FYNNEI.

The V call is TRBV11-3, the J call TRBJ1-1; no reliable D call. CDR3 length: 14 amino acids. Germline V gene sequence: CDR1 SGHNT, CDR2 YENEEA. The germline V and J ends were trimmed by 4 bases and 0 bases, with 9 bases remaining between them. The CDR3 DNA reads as TGTGCCAGCAGCTCTCTAAGATTGAACACTGAAGCTTTCTTT. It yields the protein CASSSLRLNTEAFF.

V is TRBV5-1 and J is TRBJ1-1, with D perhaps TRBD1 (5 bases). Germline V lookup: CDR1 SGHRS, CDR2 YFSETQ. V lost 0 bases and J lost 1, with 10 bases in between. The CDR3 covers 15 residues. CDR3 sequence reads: CASSLDAGTNTEAFF. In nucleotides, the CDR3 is TGCGCCAGCAGCTTGGATGCGGGGACGAACACTGAAGCTTTCTTT.

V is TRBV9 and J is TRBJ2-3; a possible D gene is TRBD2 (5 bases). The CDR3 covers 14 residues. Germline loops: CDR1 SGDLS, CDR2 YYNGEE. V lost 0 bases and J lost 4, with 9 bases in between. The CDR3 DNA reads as TGTGCCAGCAGCGTAGGAGGGAACGCAGATACGCAGTATTTT. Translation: CASSVGGNADTQYF.

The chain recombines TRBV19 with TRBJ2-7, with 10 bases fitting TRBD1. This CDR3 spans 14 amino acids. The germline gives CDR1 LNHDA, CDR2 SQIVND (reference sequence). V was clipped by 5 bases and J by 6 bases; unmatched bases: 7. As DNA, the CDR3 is TGTGCCAGTAGTGACCGGGACAGGGGCGCCGAGCAGTACTTC. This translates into CASSDRDRGAEQYF.

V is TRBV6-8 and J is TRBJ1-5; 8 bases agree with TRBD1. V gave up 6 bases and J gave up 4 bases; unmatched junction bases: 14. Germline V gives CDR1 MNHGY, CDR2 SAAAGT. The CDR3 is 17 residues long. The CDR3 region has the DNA TGTGCCAGCAGGCCTAGGGACAGGCGGCACAAGAATCAGCCCCAGCATTTT. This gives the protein CASRPRDRRHKNQPQHF.

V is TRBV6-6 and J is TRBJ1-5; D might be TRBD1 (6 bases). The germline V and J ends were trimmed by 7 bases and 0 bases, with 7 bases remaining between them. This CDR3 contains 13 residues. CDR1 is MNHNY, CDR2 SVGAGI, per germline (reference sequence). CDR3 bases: TGTGCCAGCACCAGGGGTAGCAATCAGCCCCAGCATTTT. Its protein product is CASTRGSNQPQHF.

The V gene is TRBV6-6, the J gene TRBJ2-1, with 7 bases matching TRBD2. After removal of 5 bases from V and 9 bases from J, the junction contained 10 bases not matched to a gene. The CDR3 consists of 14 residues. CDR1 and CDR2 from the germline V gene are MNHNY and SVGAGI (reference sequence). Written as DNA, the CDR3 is TGTGCCAGCAGTCTCCGGGGCGGGAGTGGTGAGCAGTTCTTC. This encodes CASSLRGGSGEQFF.

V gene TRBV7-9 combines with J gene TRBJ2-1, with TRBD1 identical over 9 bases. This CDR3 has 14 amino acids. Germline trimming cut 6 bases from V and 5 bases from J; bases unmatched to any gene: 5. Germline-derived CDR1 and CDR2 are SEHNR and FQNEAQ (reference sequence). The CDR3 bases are TGTGCCAGCAGGTCGGGACAGGGAAACAATGAGCAGTTCTTC. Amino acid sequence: CASRSGQGNNEQFF.

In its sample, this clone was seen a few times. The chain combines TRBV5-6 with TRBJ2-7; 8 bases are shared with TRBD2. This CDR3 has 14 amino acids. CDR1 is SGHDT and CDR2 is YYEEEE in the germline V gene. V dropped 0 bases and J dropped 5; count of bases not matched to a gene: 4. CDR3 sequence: CASSLGTSLHEQYF. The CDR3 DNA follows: TGTGCCAGCAGCTTGGGGACTAGCCTCCACGAGCAGTACTTC.

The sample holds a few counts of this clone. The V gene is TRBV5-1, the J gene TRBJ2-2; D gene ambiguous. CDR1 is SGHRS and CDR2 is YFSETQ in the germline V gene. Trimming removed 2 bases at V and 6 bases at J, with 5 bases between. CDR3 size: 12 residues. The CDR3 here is CASSLQAGELFF. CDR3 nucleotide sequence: TGCGCCAGCAGCTTACAAGCCGGGGAGCTGTTTTTT. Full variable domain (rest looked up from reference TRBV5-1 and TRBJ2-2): KAGVTQTPRYLIKTRGQQVTLSCSPISGHRSVSWYQQTPGQGLQFLFEYFSETQRNKGNFPGRFSGRQFSNSRSEMNVSTLELGDSALYLCASSLQAGELFFGEGSRLTVL.

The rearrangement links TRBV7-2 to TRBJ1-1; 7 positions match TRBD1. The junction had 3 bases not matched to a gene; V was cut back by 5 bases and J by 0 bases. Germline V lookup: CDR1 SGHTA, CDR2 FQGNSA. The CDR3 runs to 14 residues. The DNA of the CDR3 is TGTGCCAGCAGCAGGACAGGAATGAACACTGAAGCTTTCTTT. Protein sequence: CASSRTGMNTEAFF.

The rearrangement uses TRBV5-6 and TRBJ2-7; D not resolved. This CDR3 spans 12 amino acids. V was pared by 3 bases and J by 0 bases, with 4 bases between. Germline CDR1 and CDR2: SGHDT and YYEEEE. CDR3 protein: CASSSSSYEQYF. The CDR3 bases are TGTGCCAGCAGCTCGAGCTCCTACGAGCAGTACTTC.

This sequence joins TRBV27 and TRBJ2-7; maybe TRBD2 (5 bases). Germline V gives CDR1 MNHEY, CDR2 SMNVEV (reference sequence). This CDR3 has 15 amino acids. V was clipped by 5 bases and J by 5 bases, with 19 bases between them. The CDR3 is CASSPGTSPSNEQYF. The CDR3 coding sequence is TGTGCCAGCAGTCCAGGAACATCCCCTAGCAACGAGCAGTACTTC.

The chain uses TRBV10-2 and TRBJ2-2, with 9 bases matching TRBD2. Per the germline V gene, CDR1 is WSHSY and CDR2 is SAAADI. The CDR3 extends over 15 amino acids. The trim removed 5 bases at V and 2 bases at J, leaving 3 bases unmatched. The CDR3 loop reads CASSSSGENTGELFF. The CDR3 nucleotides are TGCGCCAGCAGTTCTAGCGGGGAAAACACCGGGGAGCTGTTTTTT.

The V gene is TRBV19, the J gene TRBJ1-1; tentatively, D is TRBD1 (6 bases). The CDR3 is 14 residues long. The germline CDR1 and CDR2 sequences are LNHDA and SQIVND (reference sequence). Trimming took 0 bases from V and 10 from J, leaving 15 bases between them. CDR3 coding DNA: TGTGCCAGTAGTATAGATCTGGGGGCAGGGGTAGCTTTCTTT. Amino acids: CASSIDLGAGVAFF.

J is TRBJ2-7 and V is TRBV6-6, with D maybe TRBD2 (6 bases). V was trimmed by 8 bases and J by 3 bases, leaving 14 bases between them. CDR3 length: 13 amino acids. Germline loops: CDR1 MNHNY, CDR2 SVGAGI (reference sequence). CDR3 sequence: CASWRDPDYEQYF. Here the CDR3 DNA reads TGTGCCAGCTGGAGGGACCCAGACTACGAGCAGTACTTC.

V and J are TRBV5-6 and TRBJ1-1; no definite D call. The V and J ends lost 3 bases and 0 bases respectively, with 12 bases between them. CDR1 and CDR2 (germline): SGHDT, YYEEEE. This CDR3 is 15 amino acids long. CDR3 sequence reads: CASSWGTGMNTEAFF. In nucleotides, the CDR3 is TGTGCCAGCAGCTGGGGAACGGGGATGAACACTGAAGCTTTCTTT.

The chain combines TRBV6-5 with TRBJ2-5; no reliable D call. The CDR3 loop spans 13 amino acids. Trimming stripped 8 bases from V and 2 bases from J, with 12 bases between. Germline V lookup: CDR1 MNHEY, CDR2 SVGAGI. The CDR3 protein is CASSETDQETQYF. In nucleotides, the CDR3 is TGTGCCAGCTCGGAGACGGATCAAGAGACCCAGTACTTC.

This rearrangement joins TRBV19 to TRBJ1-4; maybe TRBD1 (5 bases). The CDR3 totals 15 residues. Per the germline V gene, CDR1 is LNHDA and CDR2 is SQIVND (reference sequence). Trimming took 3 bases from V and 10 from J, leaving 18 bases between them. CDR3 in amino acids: CASSMPGQGVVKLFF. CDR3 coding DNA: TGTGCCAGTAGTATGCCTGGGCAGGGTGTCGTAAAACTGTTTTTT.

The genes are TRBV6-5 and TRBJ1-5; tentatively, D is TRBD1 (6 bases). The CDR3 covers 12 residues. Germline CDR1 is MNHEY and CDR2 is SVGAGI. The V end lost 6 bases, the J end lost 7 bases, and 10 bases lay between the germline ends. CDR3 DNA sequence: TGTGCCAGCAGACAGGGTAGCCAGCCCCAGCATTTT. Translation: CASRQGSQPQHF.

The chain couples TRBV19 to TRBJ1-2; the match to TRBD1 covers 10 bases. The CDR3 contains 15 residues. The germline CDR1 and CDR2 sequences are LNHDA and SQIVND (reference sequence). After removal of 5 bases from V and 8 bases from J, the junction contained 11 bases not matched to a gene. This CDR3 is CASSVASGTGVGYTF. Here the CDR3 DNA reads TGTGCCAGTAGTGTCGCCTCCGGGACAGGGGTCGGCTACACCTTC.

CDR3 sequence reads: CASSARVKDQPQHF. The CDR3 region has the DNA TGTGCCAGCAGCGCCAGGGTGAAGGATCAGCCCCAGCATTTT. The V and J genes are TRBV11-3 and TRBJ1-5, with a possible D match to TRBD1 (5 bases). The V gene lost 5 bases and the J gene lost 5 bases, with 13 bases spanning the gap. Germline V gene data show CDR1 as SGHNT and CDR2 as YENEEA. The CDR3 has 14 amino acids.